The rows below give T cell receptor beta chains drawn from one sample of a study of control samples from healthy donors and cancer patients. Clones were sequenced by immunoSEQ multiplex PCR, and TCRdb holds only the in-frame ones, with some missing. The data show 85,000 to 100,000 clones, 85% to 95% seen once. Source material: blood. Every receptor here comes from a man aged 18 to 30 in good health. Each CDR3 is given with its conserved first and last residue. The D gene is left open where the match is weak. Size is omitted from some rows. Given values are once, few, many or a class for expanded clones.

j_gene,v_gene,abundance,d_gene,CDR3nt,CDR3aa
TRBJ1-1,TRBV30,NA,TRBD1,TGTGCCTGGAGCTCGAGGACAGGGGGCACTGAAGCTTTCTTT,CAWSSRTGGTEAFF
TRBJ2-6,TRBV6-5,NA,NA,TGTGCCAGCAGTTGGGGCAGGCTCTCTGGGGCCAACGTCCTGACTTTC,CASSWGRLSGANVLTF
TRBJ1-1,TRBV19,NA,NA,TGTGCCAGTAGTACGCCAATGAGGGGCGAGACTGAAGCTTTCTTT,CASSTPMRGETEAFF
TRBJ1-2,TRBV3-1/TRBV3-2,NA,TRBD1,TGTGCCAGCAGCCAAATGGGACAGGACTATGGCTACACCTTC,CASSQMGQDYGYTF
TRBJ2-2,TRBV29-1,NA,NA,TGCAGCGGCCTTTACACCGGGGAGCTGTTTTTT,CSGLYTGELFF
TRBJ2-7,TRBV4-3,once,TRBD2,TGCGCCAGCAGCCAGGGGACTAGCGGAGGAGGCTACGAGCAGTACTTC,CASSQGTSGGGYEQYF
TRBJ1-4,TRBV2,once,TRBD1,TGTGCCAGCAGTGGTACGGGACAGGGGGTCGCTAATGAAAAACTGTTTTTT,CASSGTGQGVANEKLFF
TRBJ1-5,TRBV19,NA,TRBD1,TGTGCCAGTAGTATTCTAGACAGGGTGACGGAGCCCCAGCATTTT,CASSILDRVTEPQHF
TRBJ2-1,TRBV4-1,NA,NA,TGCGCCAGCGGTTGGTCAGGGGCCTACAATGAGCAGTTCTTC,CASGWSGAYNEQFF
TRBJ1-5,TRBV21-1,NA,NA,TGTGCCAGCCGTTTGCGTTTGGGGCAGCCCCAGCATTTT,CASRLRLGQPQHF
TRBJ2-5,TRBV11-2,NA,NA,TGTGCCAGCAGCTACTTGTGGGAGACCCAGTACTTC,CASSYLWETQYF